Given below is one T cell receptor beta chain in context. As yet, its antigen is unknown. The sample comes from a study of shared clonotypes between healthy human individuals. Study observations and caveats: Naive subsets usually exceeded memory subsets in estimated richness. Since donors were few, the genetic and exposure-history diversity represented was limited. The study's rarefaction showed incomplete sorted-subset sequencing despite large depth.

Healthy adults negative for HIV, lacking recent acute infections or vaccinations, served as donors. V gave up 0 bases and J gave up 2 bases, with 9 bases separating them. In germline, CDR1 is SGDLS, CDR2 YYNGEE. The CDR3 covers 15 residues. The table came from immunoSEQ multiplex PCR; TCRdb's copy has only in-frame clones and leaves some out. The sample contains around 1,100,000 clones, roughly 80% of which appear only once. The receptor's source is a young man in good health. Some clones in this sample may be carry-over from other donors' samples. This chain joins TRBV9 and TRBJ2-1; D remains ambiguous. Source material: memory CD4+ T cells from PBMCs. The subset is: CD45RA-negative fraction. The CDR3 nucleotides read TGTGCCAGCAGCGTAGTGACGGGCCCCTACAATGAGCAGTTCTTC. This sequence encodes CASSVVTGPYNEQFF.